One sample yielded the 30 T cell receptor beta chains listed below, sequenced in a study of OX40 agonist ivuxolimab in advanced cancers. Here immunoSEQ multiplex PCR was the method, and the copy in TCRdb shows in-frame clones only, minus some. The sample lists around 33,000 clones, about 80% occurring once. Sequencing was performed on CD4+ or CD8+ T cells sorted from blood, taken in a trial of the OX40 agonist ivuxolimab. The source is an adult with an advanced solid tumor such as melanoma, head and neck, liver or kidney cancer.

The sample holds a few counts of this clone. DNA of the CDR3: TGTGCCAGCAGCCCAGGCTACGAGCAGTACTTC. Its protein is CASSPGYEQYF. The chain has TRBV7-2 and TRBJ2-7; D is unclear. Trimming removed 5 bases from V and 3 bases from J, with 5 bases in between. The CDR3 has 11 residues. Per germline, CDR1 SGHTA and CDR2 FQGNSA.

This chain uses TRBV5-3 with TRBJ1-6, with a tentative D call TRBD1 (5 bases). TRBV5-3 is an ORF for which the function is uncertain. V was shortened by 8 bases and J by 6 bases, with 18 bases between the two germline ends. The CDR3 has 15 residues. The CDR3 here is CASSLGRAPNSPLHF. The CDR3 DNA reads TGTGCCAGCAGCCTTGGCAGGGCCCCTAATTCACCCCTCCACTTT.

This sequence joins TRBV7-9 and TRBJ2-3; D may correspond to TRBD1 or TRBD2 (5 bases each). Germline assignment: CDR1 SEHNR and CDR2 FQNEAQ (reference sequence). The CDR3 is 16 residues long. Trimming pared 5 bases from V and 2 bases from J, leaving 17 bases between. The CDR3 spells CASSPDLGTLTDTQYF. CDR3 coding DNA: TGTGCCAGCAGCCCCGATCTTGGGACCCTCACAGATACGCAGTATTTT. Using reference TRBV7-9 and TRBJ2-3 for the parts outside the CDR3, the full variable domain is DTGVSQNPRHKITKRGQNVTFRCDPISEHNRLYWYRQTLGQGPEFLTYFQNEAQLEKSRLLSDRFSAERPKGSFSTLEIQRTEQGDSAMYLCASSPDLGTLTDTQYFGPGTRLTVL.

This clone was counted a single time. The rearrangement joins TRBV19 to TRBJ1-4; no clear D gene. V was clipped by 5 bases and J by 7 bases, with 11 bases between them. The CDR3 covers 13 residues. Germline CDR1 is LNHDA and CDR2 is SQIVND (reference sequence). As DNA, the CDR3 is TGTGCCAGTAGTGCGTCTTTGGGTGAAAAACTGTTTTTT. Translating gives CASSASLGEKLFF.

The chain links TRBV9 to TRBJ1-2; tentatively, D is TRBD1 (6 bases). Deletions cut 0 bases from V and 4 bases from J, with 10 bases between. CDR3 length: 14 residues. The germline gives CDR1 SGDLS, CDR2 YYNGEE. CDR3 residues: CASSVAMGAYGYTF. CDR3 coding DNA: TGTGCCAGCAGCGTAGCTATGGGGGCCTATGGCTACACCTTC.

The chain employs TRBV10-2 and TRBJ1-4, with TRBD1 matching over 8 bases. Germline assignment: CDR1 WSHSY and CDR2 SAAADI. This CDR3 is 16 amino acids long. V gave up 4 bases and J gave up 6 bases; unmatched junction bases: 10. The CDR3 DNA is TGCGCCAGCAGTGCATCCCGGACAGGGTTATATGAAAAACTGTTTTTT. It encodes CASSASRTGLYEKLFF.

This CDR3 reads CASSPPTGVYEQYF. CDR3 in DNA: TGTGCCAGCAGCCCACCGACAGGGGTCTACGAGCAGTACTTC. The chain employs TRBV7-8 and TRBJ2-7; 8 bases line up with TRBD1. Unmatched junction bases numbered 6, after V lost 5 bases and J lost 3 bases. CDR1 is SGHVS and CDR2 is FQNEAQ in the germline V gene. This CDR3 contains 14 residues.

This chain connects TRBV11-3 to TRBJ2-7; 9 bases map to TRBD1. The CDR3 runs 16 residues. The trim removed 3 bases at V and 4 bases at J, leaving 10 bases unmatched. The germline gives CDR1 SGHNT, CDR2 YENEEA. CDR3 loop: CASSFLSGTGRYEQYF. The CDR3 DNA is TGTGCCAGCAGCTTTCTGTCCGGGACAGGGAGATACGAGCAGTACTTC.

The V and J genes are TRBV5-4 and TRBJ2-1, with 8 bases matching TRBD1. The CDR3 loop spans 15 amino acids. Germline V CDR1 and CDR2: SGHNT, YYREEE (reference sequence). Trimming cost V 0 bases and J 7 bases; bases outside gene matches: 6. CDR3 amino acids: CASSLVQGAGNEQFF. CDR3 in DNA: TGTGCCAGCAGCTTGGTCCAGGGGGCCGGTAATGAGCAGTTCTTC.

The chain links TRBV5-5 to TRBJ2-1; 7 bases line up with TRBD1. After removal of 4 bases from V and 14 bases from J, the junction contained 18 bases not matched to a gene. Germline V lookup: CDR1 SGHKS, CDR2 YYEKEE (reference sequence). The CDR3 sequence is 15 residues long. The CDR3 here is CASSPQPSSGGWEFF. The CDR3 DNA sequence: TGTGCCAGCAGCCCCCAACCAAGTTCAGGGGGTTGGGAGTTCTTC.

This rearrangement joins TRBV13 to TRBJ2-5, with TRBD1 identical over 7 bases. Germline V CDR1 and CDR2: PRHDT, FYEKMQ (reference sequence). The CDR3 covers 14 residues. The ends lost 2 bases at V and 2 bases at J; junction bases unmatched: 2. CDR3 sequence: CASSLRGQQETQYF. CDR3 sequence (DNA): TGTGCCAGCAGCTTAAGGGGACAGCAAGAGACCCAGTACTTC.

This rearrangement joins TRBV7-2 to TRBJ2-5, with D possibly TRBD2 on 5 matching bases. Germline values: CDR1 SGHTA, CDR2 FQGNSA. CDR3 size: 15 residues. The V and J ends lost 1 base and 1 base respectively, with 10 bases between them. The CDR3 here is CASSLDRGIQETQYF. The CDR3, as DNA: TGTGCCAGCAGCTTAGATCGGGGAATCCAAGAGACCCAGTACTTC.

The chain joins TRBV5-1 to TRBJ1-2, with unresolved D. Between the trimmed V and J ends, which lost 0 bases and 0 bases, there was a span of 9 bases. CDR3 length equals 15 residues. Germline-derived CDR1 and CDR2 are SGHRS and YFSETQ. The CDR3 DNA sequence: TGCGCCAGCAGCTTGGACGGGATCTCTAACTATGGCTACACCTTC. This gives the protein CASSLDGISNYGYTF.

The chain recombines TRBV10-3 with TRBJ2-2, with TRBD2 as a possible D gene (5 bases). CDR3 length equals 12 residues. The V gene lost 10 bases and the J gene lost 3 bases, with 9 bases spanning the gap. The germline V gene has CDR1 ENHRY and CDR2 SYGVKD. The CDR3 is CATMGDTGELFF. The CDR3 DNA reads as TGTGCCACCATGGGAGACACCGGGGAGCTGTTTTTT.

The genes are TRBV9 and TRBJ2-7; 7 nucleotides match TRBD2. The trim removed 3 bases at V and 6 bases at J, leaving 3 bases unmatched. The germline V gene encodes CDR1 SGDLS and CDR2 YYNGEE. This CDR3 is built from 12 residues. The chain's CDR3 is CASSGASGEQYF. The CDR3 DNA is TGTGCCAGCAGCGGGGCTAGCGGCGAGCAGTACTTC.

This chain joins TRBV27 and TRBJ1-2, with D maybe TRBD1 (5 bases). The V gene's germline CDR1 is MNHEY and CDR2 SMNVEV (reference sequence). Trimming removed 11 bases from V and 5 bases from J, with 24 bases in between. This CDR3 is built from 15 residues. The CDR3 DNA is TGTGCCTCCGGAGGGGTCGACTTTAACTTTTATGGCTACACCTTC. It codes for CASGGVDFNFYGYTF.

This chain joins TRBV27 and TRBJ1-4; D is unclear. Trimming stripped 6 bases from V and 7 bases from J, with 9 bases between. This CDR3 spans 12 amino acids. Per germline, CDR1 MNHEY and CDR2 SMNVEV (reference sequence). In nucleotides, the CDR3 is TGTGCCAGCAGCTTTATCGCTGAAAAACTGTTTTTT. This gives the protein CASSFIAEKLFF.

The chain carries TRBV2 and TRBJ2-7; the D gene is possibly TRBD2 (5 bases). Trimming removed 1 base from V and 0 bases from J, with 10 bases in between. CDR3 length: 15 amino acids. Germline CDR1 reads SNHLY; CDR2 reads FYNNEI. The CDR3 DNA sequence: TGTGCCAGCAGTGAAGGACTAACCGGCTCCTACGAGCAGTACTTC. Its translation is CASSEGLTGSYEQYF.

DNA for the CDR3: TGCGCCAGCAGCCAAACGACAGGGGACTATGGCTACACCTTC. Translating it yields CASSQTTGDYGYTF. The chain has TRBV4-1 and TRBJ1-2; 8 nucleotides align to TRBD1. Trimming at V came to 2 bases and at J to 3 bases, leaving 2 bases not matched to a gene. This CDR3 contains 14 residues. Germline V gene sequence: CDR1 MGHRA, CDR2 YSYEKL.

Of note for this clone: Its ends do not fully match the called genes, so a read error is possible. The V gene is TRBV29-1, the J gene TRBJ2-1; TRBD1 or TRBD2 may be the D gene (5 bases each). Germline lookup yields CDR1 SQVTM and CDR2 ANQGSEA. The CDR3 sequence is 11 residues long. CDR3 loop: CSVSEAGASVF. DNA for the CDR3: TGCAGCGTTTCCGAGGCCGGGGCCTCGGTCTTC.

This clone was seen a single time. The chain combines TRBV28 with TRBJ2-2; D call uncertain. This CDR3 is 15 amino acids long. Per the germline V gene, CDR1 is MDHEN and CDR2 is SYDVKM. Trimming cost V 7 bases and J 3 bases, with 15 bases left between them. The CDR3 loop reads CASTGGDTYTGELFF. The CDR3 DNA reads TGTGCCAGCACAGGTGGAGACACCTACACCGGGGAGCTGTTTTTT.

The J gene is TRBJ1-1, the V gene TRBV27; D possibly corresponds to TRBD1 (6 bases). V was cut by 2 bases and J by 1 base, with 14 bases left in between. Germline V gene data show CDR1 as MNHEY and CDR2 as SMNVEV (reference sequence). The CDR3 spans 16 residues. The CDR3 here is CASSLGPGQPNTEAFF. CDR3 coding DNA: TGTGCCAGCAGTTTAGGTCCCGGACAGCCGAACACTGAAGCTTTCTTT.

This chain joins TRBV29-1 and TRBJ2-3; 9 bases agree with TRBD1. V was clipped by 2 bases and J by 10 bases; unmatched bases: 13. CDR3 length: 15 amino acids. Germline V gene data show CDR1 as SQVTM and CDR2 as ANQGSEA. CDR3: CSVESMGQGYSAQYF. The CDR3 region has the DNA TGCAGCGTTGAAAGTATGGGACAGGGTTATAGTGCGCAGTATTTT.

V and J are TRBV11-2 and TRBJ1-2, with D maybe TRBD1 (5 bases). Per germline, CDR1 SGHAT and CDR2 FQNNGV. The V end lost 4 bases, the J end lost 2 bases, and 8 bases lay between the germline ends. CDR3 length: 13 amino acids. The CDR3 DNA follows: TGTGCCAGCAGCTGGGACCAAAACTATGGCTACACCTTC. This codes for CASSWDQNYGYTF.

This chain uses TRBV6-4 with TRBJ2-3; 8 bases line up with TRBD2. The CDR3 contains 15 residues. V trimming: 3 bases; J trimming: 4 bases; junction bases outside the gene matches: 6. Looked up from germline, CDR1 is MRHNA and CDR2 is SNTAGT. The CDR3, as DNA: TGTGCCAGCAGTGAGGGAGCGGGAGAGGCAGATACGCAGTATTTT. This translates into CASSEGAGEADTQYF.

The gene calls are TRBV5-6 and TRBJ2-1, with D unresolved. Between the trimmed V and J ends, which lost 1 base and 9 bases, there was a span of 8 bases. This CDR3 spans 12 amino acids. Germline loops: CDR1 SGHDT, CDR2 YYEEEE. The CDR3 loop reads CASSLSLGEQFF. The CDR3 DNA reads as TGTGCCAGCAGCTTGTCGTTGGGTGAGCAGTTCTTC.

The chain links TRBV7-3 to TRBJ2-3; D might be TRBD2 (5 bases). In germline, CDR1 is SGHTA, CDR2 FQGTGA. This CDR3 comprises 15 residues. Trimming took 0 bases from V and 4 from J, leaving 11 bases between them. CDR3 nucleotides: TGTGCCAGCAGCTTAACGGGAGCTGGCCCAGATACGCAGTATTTT. Translated, it gives CASSLTGAGPDTQYF.

The genes are TRBV4-1 and TRBJ1-5; D is undetermined. The length of the CDR3 is 13 residues. Germline-derived CDR1 and CDR2 are MGHRA and YSYEKL. V was trimmed by 4 bases and J by 6 bases, leaving 10 bases between them. The CDR3: CASSPTGVQPQHF. CDR3 sequence (DNA): TGCGCCAGCAGCCCCACCGGCGTTCAGCCCCAGCATTTT.

This chain uses TRBV11-2 with TRBJ2-2, with TRBD2 matching 7 bases. The CDR3 sequence is 17 residues long. Per the germline V gene, CDR1 is SGHAT and CDR2 is FQNNGV. The junction had 10 bases not matched to a gene; V was cut back by 2 bases and J by 4 bases. CDR3 loop: CASSLRAGEMITGELFF. The CDR3 DNA is TGTGCCAGCAGCTTACGGGCGGGAGAGATGATCACCGGGGAGCTGTTTTTT.

The chain joins TRBV11-2 to TRBJ2-7, with 7 bases fitting TRBD2. Germline trimming cut 4 bases from V and 4 bases from J; bases unmatched to any gene: 10. The V gene's germline CDR1 is SGHAT and CDR2 FQNNGV. This CDR3 is built from 15 residues. The CDR3 nucleotides are TGTGCCAGCAGCTCCGGGGCGGGAGCGTTGTACGAGCAGTACTTC. Amino acids: CASSSGAGALYEQYF.